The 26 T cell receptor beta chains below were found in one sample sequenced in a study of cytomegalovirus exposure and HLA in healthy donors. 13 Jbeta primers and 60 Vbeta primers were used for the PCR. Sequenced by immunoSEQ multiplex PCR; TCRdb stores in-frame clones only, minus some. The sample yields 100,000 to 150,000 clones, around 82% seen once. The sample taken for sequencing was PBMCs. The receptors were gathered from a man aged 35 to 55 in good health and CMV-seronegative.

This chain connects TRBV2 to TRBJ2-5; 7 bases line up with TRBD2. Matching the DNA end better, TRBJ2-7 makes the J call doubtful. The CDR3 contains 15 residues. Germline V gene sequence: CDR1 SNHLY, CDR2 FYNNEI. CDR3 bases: TGTGCCAGCATCCCAACTAGCGCTAGGTCCTACGAGCAGTACTTC. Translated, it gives CASIPTSARSYEQYF.

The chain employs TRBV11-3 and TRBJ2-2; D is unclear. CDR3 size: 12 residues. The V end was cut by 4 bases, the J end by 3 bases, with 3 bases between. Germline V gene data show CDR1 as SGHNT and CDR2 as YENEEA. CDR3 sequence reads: CASSSYTGELFF. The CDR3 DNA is TGTGCCAGCAGCTCATACACCGGGGAGCTGTTTTTT.

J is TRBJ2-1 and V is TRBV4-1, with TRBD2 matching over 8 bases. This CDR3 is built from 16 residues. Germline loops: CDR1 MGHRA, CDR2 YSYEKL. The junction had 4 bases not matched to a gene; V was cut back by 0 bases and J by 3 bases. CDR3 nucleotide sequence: TGCGCCAGCAGCCAAGATCAGAGCGGGGGCTACAATGAGCAGTTCTTC. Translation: CASSQDQSGGYNEQFF.

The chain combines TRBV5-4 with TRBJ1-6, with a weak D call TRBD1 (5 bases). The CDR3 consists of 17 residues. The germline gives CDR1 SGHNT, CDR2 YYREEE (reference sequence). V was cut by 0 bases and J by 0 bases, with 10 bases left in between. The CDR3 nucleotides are TGTGCCAGCAGCTTGGGGGGGGGAGTCTCCTATAATTCACCCCTCCACTTT. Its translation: CASSLGGGVSYNSPLHF.

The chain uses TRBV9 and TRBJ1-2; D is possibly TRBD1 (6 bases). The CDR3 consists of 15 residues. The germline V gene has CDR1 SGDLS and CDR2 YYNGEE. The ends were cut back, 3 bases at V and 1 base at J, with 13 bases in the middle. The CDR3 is CASSANREGNYGYTF. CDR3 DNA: TGTGCCAGCAGCGCCAACAGGGAGGGTAACTATGGCTACACCTTC.

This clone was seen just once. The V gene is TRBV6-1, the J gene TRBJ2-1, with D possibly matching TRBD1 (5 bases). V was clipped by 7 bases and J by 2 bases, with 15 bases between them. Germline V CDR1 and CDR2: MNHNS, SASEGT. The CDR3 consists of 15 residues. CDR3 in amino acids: CASKILPQAYNEQFF. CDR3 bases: TGTGCCAGCAAAATTCTCCCACAGGCCTACAATGAGCAGTTCTTC.

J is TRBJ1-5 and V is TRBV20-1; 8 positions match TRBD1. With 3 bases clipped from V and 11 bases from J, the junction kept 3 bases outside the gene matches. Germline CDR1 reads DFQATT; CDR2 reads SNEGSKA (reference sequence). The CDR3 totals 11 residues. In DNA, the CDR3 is TGCAGTGCTAGGGACAGGGATGCCCAGCATTTT. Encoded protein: CSARDRDAQHF.

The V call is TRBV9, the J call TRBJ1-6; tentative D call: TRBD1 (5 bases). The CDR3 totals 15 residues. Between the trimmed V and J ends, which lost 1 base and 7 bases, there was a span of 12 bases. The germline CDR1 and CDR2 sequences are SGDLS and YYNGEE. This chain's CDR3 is CASSVREGKNSPLHF. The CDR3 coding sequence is TGTGCCAGCAGCGTAAGGGAGGGGAAGAATTCACCCCTCCACTTT.

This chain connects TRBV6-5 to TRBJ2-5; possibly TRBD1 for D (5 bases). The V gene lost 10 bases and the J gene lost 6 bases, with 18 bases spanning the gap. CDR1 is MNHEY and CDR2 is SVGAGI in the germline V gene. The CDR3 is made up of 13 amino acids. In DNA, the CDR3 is TGTGCCACCCACAGGAGCGTAAGAAAGACCCAGTACTTC. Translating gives CATHRSVRKTQYF.

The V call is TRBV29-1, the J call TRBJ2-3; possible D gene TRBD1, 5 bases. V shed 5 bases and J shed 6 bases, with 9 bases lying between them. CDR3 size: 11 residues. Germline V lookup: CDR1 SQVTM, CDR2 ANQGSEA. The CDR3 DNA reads TGCAGCGTTCCCAGGGCGGATACGCAGTATTTT. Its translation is CSVPRADTQYF.

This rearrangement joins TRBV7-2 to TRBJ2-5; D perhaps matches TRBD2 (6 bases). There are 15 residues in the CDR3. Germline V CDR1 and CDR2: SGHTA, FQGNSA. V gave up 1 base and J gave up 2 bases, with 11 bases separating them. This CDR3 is CASSLGLGSQETQYF. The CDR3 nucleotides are TGTGCCAGCAGCTTAGGACTAGGGTCGCAAGAGACCCAGTACTTC.

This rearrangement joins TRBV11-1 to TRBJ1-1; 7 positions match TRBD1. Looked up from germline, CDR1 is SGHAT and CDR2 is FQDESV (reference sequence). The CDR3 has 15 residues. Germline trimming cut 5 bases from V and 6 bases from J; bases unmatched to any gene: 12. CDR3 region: CASSGSGGVISEAFF. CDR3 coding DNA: TGTGCCAGCAGCGGGTCAGGGGGAGTCATATCTGAAGCTTTCTTT.

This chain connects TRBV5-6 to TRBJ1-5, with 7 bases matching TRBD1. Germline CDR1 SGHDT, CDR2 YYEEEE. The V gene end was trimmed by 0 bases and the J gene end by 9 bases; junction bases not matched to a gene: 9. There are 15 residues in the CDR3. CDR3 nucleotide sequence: TGTGCCAGCAGCTTGGCCAGGGGGGTAGGTCGGCCCCAGCATTTT. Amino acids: CASSLARGVGRPQHF.

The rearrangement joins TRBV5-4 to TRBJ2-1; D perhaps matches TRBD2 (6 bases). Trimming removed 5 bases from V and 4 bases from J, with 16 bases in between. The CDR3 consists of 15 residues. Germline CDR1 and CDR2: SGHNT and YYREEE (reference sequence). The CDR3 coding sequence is TGTGCCAGCAGTTTGAGCGGGCTAAATTACAATGAGCAGTTCTTC. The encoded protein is CASSLSGLNYNEQFF.

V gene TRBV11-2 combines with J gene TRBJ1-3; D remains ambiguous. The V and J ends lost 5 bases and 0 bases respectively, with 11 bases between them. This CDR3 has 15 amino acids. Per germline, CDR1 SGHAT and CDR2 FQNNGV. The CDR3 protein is CASSPIRDSGNTIYF. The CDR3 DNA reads TGTGCCAGCAGCCCTATACGAGACTCTGGAAACACCATATATTTT.

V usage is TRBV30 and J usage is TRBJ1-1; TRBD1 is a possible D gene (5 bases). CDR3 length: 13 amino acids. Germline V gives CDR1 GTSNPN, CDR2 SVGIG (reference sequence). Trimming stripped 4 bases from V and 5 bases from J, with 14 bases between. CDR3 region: CAWIRRGETEAFF. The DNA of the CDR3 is TGTGCCTGGATCCGCCGGGGGGAAACTGAAGCTTTCTTT.

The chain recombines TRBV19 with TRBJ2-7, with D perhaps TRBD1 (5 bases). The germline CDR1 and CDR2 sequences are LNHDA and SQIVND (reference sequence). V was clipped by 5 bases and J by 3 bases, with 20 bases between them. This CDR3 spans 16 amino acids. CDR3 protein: CASSPPTVTSVYEQYF. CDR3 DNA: TGTGCCAGTAGTCCGCCGACAGTAACGTCTGTCTACGAGCAGTACTTC.

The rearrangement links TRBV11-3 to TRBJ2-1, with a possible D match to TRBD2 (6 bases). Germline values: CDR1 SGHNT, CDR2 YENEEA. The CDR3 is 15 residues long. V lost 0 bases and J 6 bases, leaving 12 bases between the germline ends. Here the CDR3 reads CASSLELGGFNEQFF. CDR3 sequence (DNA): TGTGCCAGCAGCTTAGAACTTGGAGGGTTCAATGAGCAGTTCTTC.

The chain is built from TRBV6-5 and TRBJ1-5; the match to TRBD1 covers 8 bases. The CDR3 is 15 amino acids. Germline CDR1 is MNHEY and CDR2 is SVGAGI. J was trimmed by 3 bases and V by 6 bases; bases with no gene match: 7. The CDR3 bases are TGTGCCAGCAGGCGGGACAGGAGAAACAATCAGCCCCAGCATTTT. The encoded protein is CASRRDRRNNQPQHF.

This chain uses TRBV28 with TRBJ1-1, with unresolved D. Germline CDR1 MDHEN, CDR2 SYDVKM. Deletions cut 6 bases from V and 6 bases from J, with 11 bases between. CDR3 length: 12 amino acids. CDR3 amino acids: CASSPIFAEAFF. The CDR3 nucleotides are TGTGCCAGCAGCCCTATTTTCGCTGAAGCTTTCTTT.

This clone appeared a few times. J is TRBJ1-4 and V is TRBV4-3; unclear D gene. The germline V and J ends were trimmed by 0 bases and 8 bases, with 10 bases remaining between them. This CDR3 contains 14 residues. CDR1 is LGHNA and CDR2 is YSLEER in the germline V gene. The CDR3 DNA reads TGCGCCAGCAGCCAAGAAGACACCACGGAAAAACTGTTTTTT. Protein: CASSQEDTTEKLFF.

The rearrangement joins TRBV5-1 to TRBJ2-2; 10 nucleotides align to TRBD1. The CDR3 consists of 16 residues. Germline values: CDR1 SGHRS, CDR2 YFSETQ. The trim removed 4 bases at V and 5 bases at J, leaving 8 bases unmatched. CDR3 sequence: CASSGDRGRGTGELFF. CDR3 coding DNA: TGCGCCAGCAGCGGAGACAGGGGGCGGGGGACCGGGGAGCTGTTTTTT. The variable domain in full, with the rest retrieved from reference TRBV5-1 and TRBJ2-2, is KAGVTQTPRYLIKTRGQQVTLSCSPISGHRSVSWYQQTPGQGLQFLFEYFSETQRNKGNFPGRFSGRQFSNSRSEMNVSTLELGDSALYLCASSGDRGRGTGELFFGEGSRLTVL.

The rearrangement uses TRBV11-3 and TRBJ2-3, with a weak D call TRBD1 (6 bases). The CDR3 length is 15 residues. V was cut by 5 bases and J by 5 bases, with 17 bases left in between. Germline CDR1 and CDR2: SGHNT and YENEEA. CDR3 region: CASSPRGSGEDTQYF. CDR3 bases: TGTGCCAGCAGCCCTAGGGGGTCGGGTGAAGATACGCAGTATTTT.

CDR3 residues: CASKVQGTLNTEAFF. CDR3 sequence (DNA): TGTGCCAGCAAGGTCCAGGGCACTTTGAACACTGAAGCTTTCTTT. This chain uses TRBV6-1 with TRBJ1-1; D perhaps matches TRBD1 (5 bases). Looked up from germline, CDR1 is MNHNS and CDR2 is SASEGT. Trimming pared 7 bases from V and 0 bases from J, leaving 15 bases between. The CDR3 length is 15 residues.

The CDR3 DNA is TGTGCCAGCAGCATCGCTAGTGTCGGGGAGCTGTTTTTT. Protein sequence: CASSIASVGELFF. The chain employs TRBV5-4 and TRBJ2-2; D remains ambiguous. Trimming left V 4 bases short and J 7 bases short, with 11 bases between. The germline CDR1 and CDR2 sequences are SGHNT and YYREEE (reference sequence). The CDR3 is 13 residues long.

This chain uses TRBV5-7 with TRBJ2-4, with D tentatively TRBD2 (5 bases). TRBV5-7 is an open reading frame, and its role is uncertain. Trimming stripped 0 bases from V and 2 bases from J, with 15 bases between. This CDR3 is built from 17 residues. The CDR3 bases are TGTGCCAGCAGCTTGGGCGTTCACTCGGGAACCAAAAACATTCAGTACTTC. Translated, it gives CASSLGVHSGTKNIQYF.